This T cell receptor beta chain is drawn from a study of blood T cells in healthy people across ages. Study conclusions and caveats: PBMC samples, being unsorted, prevented any conclusive comparison of naive and antigen-experienced cells. Older individuals had lower TCR beta diversity per million T cells (the decline was roughly linear).

With respect to this clonotype: Its antigen is undetermined.

Primed by a sample-barcoded 5' primer and a J-beta primer mix, a second PCR proceeded for roughly 7 to 11 cycles. TCRdb fed the 5' RACE reads into MiXCR, producing one record per CDR3 protein. The table includes around 800,000 distinct CDR3 sequences, roughly 24% detected once. The CDR3 has 14 residues. Per germline, CDR1 SGHTA and CDR2 FQGNSA. Trimming left V 5 bases short and J 8 bases short, with 18 bases between. The sample was also reused in another study, on T cells of mothers and their children. That publication notes: A few healthy Caucasian mothers, along with their six children, served as the donors. Inherited differences only slightly affect thymic shaping of TCR recombination output.

The specimen sequenced was blood. This receptor was identified in a boy aged 5-17 years in good health. This chain uses TRBV7-2 with TRBJ1-2; D remains ambiguous. CDR3 DNA sequence: TGTGCCAGCAGCCCAGGATCGCAAAAAAGGGGCTACACCTTC. This gives the protein CASSPGSQKRGYTF.